This T cell receptor beta chain was documented in a study of response to subunit inactivated influenza vaccine. Study results and caveats: The authors suggested that few new T cells are recruited per seasonal influenza vaccination.

TCRdb reprocessed the RT-PCR reads with MiXCR, giving one entry per CDR3 protein. The repertoire holds roughly 790,000 distinct CDR3 sequences, with around 21% as singletons. A note on this clonotype: What it binds is unknown.

The sample here was PBMCs from blood, taken roughly 5 days after vaccination. This clonotype was obtained from a man aged 45-65 years who received an inactivated influenza vaccine.

The CDR3 bases are TGTGCCAGCTCACCACCGGCAGCCCAAGAGACCCAGTACTTC. Translation: CASSPPAAQETQYF. This rearrangement joins TRBV18 to TRBJ2-5; unclear D gene. The CDR3 consists of 14 residues. Germline values: CDR1 KGHSH, CDR2 LQKENI. V was cut by 0 bases and J by 1 base, with 6 bases left in between.